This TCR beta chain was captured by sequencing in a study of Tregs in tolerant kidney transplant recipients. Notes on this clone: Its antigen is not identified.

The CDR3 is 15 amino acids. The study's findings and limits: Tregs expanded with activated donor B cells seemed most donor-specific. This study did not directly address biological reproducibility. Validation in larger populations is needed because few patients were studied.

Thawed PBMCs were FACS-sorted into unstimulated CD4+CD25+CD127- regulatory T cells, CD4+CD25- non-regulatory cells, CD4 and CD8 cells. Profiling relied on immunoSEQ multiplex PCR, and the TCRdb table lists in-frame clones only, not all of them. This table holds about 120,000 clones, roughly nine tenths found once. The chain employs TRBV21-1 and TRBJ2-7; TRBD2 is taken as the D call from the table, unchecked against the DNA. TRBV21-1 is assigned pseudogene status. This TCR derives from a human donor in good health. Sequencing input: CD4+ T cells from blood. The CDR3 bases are TGTGCCAGCGCTCCTTACCGGCCGGAGGCCTACGAGCAGTACTTC. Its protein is CASAPYRPEAYEQYF.